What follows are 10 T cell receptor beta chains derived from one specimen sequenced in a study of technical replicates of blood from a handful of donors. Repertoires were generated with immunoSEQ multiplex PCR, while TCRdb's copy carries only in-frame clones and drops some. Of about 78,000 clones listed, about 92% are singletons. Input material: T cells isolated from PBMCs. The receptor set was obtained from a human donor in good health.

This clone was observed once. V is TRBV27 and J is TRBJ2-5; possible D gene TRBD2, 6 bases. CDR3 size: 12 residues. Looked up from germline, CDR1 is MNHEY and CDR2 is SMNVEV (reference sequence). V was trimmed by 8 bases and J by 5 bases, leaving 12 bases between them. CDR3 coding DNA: TGTGCCAGCGGTCCGGCGGGGGAGACCCAGTACTTC. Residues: CASGPAGETQYF.

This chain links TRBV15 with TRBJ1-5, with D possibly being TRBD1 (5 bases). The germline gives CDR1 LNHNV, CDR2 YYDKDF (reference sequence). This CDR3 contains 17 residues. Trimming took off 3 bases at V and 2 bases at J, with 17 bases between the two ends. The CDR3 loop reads CATSRTLTGGGNQPQHF. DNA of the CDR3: TGTGCCACCAGCAGGACACTCACCGGGGGGGGCAATCAGCCCCAGCATTTT.

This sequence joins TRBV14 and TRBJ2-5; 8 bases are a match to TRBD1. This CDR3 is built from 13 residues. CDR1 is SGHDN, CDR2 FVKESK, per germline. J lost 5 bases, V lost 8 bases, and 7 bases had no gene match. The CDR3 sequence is CASGYTGGETQYF. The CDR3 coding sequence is TGTGCCAGCGGCTATACAGGGGGGGAGACCCAGTACTTC.

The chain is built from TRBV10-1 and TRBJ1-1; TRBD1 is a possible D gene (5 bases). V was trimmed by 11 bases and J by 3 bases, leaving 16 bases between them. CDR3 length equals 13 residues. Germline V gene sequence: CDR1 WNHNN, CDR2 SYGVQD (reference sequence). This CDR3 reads CAGLSGNHTEAFF. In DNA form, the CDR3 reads TGCGCCGGCCTATCAGGGAATCACACTGAAGCTTTCTTT.

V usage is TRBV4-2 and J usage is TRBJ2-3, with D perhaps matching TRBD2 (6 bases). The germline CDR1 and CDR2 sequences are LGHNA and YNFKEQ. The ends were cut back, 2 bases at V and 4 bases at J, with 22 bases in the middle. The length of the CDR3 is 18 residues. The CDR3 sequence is CASSQISPGSGRPDTQYF. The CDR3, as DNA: TGTGCCAGCAGCCAAATATCCCCCGGGAGTGGGCGACCAGATACGCAGTATTTT.

The CDR3 spells CASSGEQGGQGAFF. CDR3 nucleotides: TGTGCCAGCAGCGGGGAACAGGGGGGTCAGGGAGCTTTCTTT. V usage is TRBV9 and J usage is TRBJ1-1, with 8 bases matching TRBD1. V lost 3 bases to trimming and J lost 10 bases; unmatched junction nucleotides: 11. In germline, CDR1 is SGDLS, CDR2 YYNGEE. The CDR3 consists of 14 residues.

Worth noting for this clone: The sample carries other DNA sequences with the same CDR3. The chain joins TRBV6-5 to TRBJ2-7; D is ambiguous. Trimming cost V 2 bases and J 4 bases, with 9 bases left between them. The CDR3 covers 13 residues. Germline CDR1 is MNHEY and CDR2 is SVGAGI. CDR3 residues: CASSYGGSYEQYF. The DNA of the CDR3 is TGTGCCAGCAGTTACGGCGGATCATACGAGCAGTACTTC.

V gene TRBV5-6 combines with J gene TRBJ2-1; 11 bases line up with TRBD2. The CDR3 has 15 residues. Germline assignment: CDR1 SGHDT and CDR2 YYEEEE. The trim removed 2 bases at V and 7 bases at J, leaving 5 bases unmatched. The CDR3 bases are TGTGCCAGCAGCTTCGGTCTAGCGGGAGGTAATGAGCAGTTCTTC. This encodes CASSFGLAGGNEQFF.

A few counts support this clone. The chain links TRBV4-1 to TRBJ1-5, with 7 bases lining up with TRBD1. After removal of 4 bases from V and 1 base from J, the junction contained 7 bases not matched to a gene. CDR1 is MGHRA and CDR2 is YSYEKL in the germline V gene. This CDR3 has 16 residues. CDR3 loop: CASSLSTGMSNQPQHF. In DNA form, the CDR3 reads TGCGCCAGCAGCCTCTCGACAGGGATGAGCAATCAGCCCCAGCATTTT.

The CDR3 sequence: CASSVAQKNTEAFF. For the CDR3, the DNA is TGTGCCAGCAGCGTAGCTCAGAAAAACACTGAAGCTTTCTTT. This sequence joins TRBV9 and TRBJ1-1, with D unclear. In germline, CDR1 is SGDLS, CDR2 YYNGEE. V gave up 0 bases and J gave up 2 bases, with 8 bases separating them. CDR3 length: 14 amino acids. The whole variable domain, remainder taken from reference TRBV9 and TRBJ1-1, is DSGVTQTPKHLITATGQRVTLRCSPRSGDLSVYWYQQSLDQGLQFLIQYYNGEERAKGNILERFSAQQFPDLHSELNLSSLELGDSALYFCASSVAQKNTEAFFGQGTRLTVV.